The 7 T cell receptor beta chains below all came from one sample that was sequenced in a study of cytomegalovirus exposure and HLA in healthy donors. Sequenced by immunoSEQ multiplex PCR; TCRdb stores in-frame clones only, minus some. The table shows fewer than 200,000 clones, with more than 75% occurring only once. What was sequenced was PBMCs. The source of these receptors is a man aged 25-40 years in good health and CMV-seropositive.

The gene calls are TRBV5-6 and TRBJ2-7, with TRBD1 identical over 10 bases. The J segment lost 5 bases and the V segment lost 2 bases, leaving 4 bases of the junction unmatched. Germline V gene data show CDR1 as SGHDT and CDR2 as YYEEEE. The CDR3 runs 14 residues. CDR3 DNA: TGTGCCAGCAGCTTTGGGACAGGGGTCGACGAGCAGTACTTC. This sequence encodes CASSFGTGVDEQYF.

The chain employs TRBV28 and TRBJ2-7; D remains ambiguous. The CDR3 consists of 12 residues. From germline, CDR1 is MDHEN and CDR2 SYDVKM. With 2 bases removed from V and 3 bases from J, the gap between germline ends came to 5 bases. The CDR3 DNA reads as TGTGCCAGCAGTTTACCAGGCTACGAGCAGTACTTC. Translation: CASSLPGYEQYF.

This clone was seen more than once but under ten times. The chain couples TRBV11-3 to TRBJ2-7, with TRBD1 as a possible D gene (5 bases). Germline CDR1 and CDR2: SGHNT and YENEEA. The CDR3 is 14 amino acids. V dropped 0 bases and J dropped 1 base, with 7 bases sitting between them. CDR3 amino acids: CASSLEAGSYEQYF. For the CDR3, the DNA is TGTGCCAGCAGCTTAGAGGCAGGGTCCTACGAGCAGTACTTC.

The genes are TRBV25-1 and TRBJ2-1, with TRBD1 identical over 7 bases. V lost 4 bases, J lost 5 bases, and 8 bases stayed unmatched. CDR3 length: 15 residues. Germline V gives CDR1 MGHDK, CDR2 SYGVNS. CDR3 nucleotides: TGTGCCAGCAGTGTACAGGGGTCTATCCACAATGAGCAGTTCTTC. It codes for CASSVQGSIHNEQFF.

The chain is built from TRBV9 and TRBJ1-3, with D perhaps matching TRBD1 (6 bases). Germline V gene sequence: CDR1 SGDLS, CDR2 YYNGEE. This CDR3 is 14 amino acids long. Trimming took 3 bases from V and 2 from J, leaving 9 bases between them. This CDR3 is CASSGDMTGNTIYF. The CDR3 nucleotides are TGTGCCAGCAGCGGGGACATGACTGGAAACACCATATATTTT.

The chain employs TRBV7-3 and TRBJ2-7; D is ambiguous. From germline, CDR1 is SGHTA and CDR2 FQGTGA. The CDR3 contains 15 residues. V was trimmed by 2 bases and J by 3 bases, leaving 14 bases between them. The CDR3 is CASSLGVGLSYEQYF. CDR3 sequence (DNA): TGTGCCAGCAGCTTAGGGGTGGGATTAAGCTACGAGCAGTACTTC.

This clone has just a few counts. V gene TRBV18 combines with J gene TRBJ2-1; 7 positions agree with TRBD2. CDR1 and CDR2 (germline): KGHSH, LQKENI. The CDR3 consists of 14 residues. Germline trimming cut 3 bases from V and 6 bases from J; bases unmatched to any gene: 5. CDR3 loop: CASSPLGLGNEQFF. In DNA form, the CDR3 reads TGTGCCAGCTCACCTCTTGGACTAGGCAATGAGCAGTTCTTC.